Included here is one T cell receptor (beta chain) sequence, with context. This sample is part of a study of Ad26.COV2.S vaccination and SARS-CoV-2 variants. In the study overall: Among those in the COV1001 Ad26.COV2.S trial arm was the donor. Dosing was one shot or two shots 56 days apart.

Treatment: about 20 received Ad26.COV2.S at low or high dose, single or two shots; 5 received placebo; per-sample allocation not given. The investigators took samples on day 63 after the first vaccine or placebo injection. This adult donor, from Boston, was 18-55 years old. CDR3 size: 14 residues. Between the trimmed V and J ends, which lost 1 base and 12 bases, there was a span of 18 bases. Per the germline V gene, CDR1 is SEHNR and CDR2 is FQNEAQ (reference sequence). The table came from immunoSEQ multiplex PCR; TCRdb's copy has only in-frame clones and leaves some out. The table includes around 300,000 clones, around 88% detected once.

The gene calls are TRBV7-9 and TRBJ1-2; the D gene is possibly TRBD1 (6 bases). The clonotype was recovered from a person aged 18-60 years who received the Ad26.COV2.S COVID-19 vaccine or a placebo. The source material was peripheral blood, sampled in a trial of Ad26.COV2.S vaccine versus placebo. The CDR3 DNA reads TGTGCCAGCAGCTTAGGAGGGGGGGACATCGGCGACACCTTC. Encoded protein: CASSLGGGDIGDTF.